A selection of T cell receptor delta chains follows, all from one sample in a study of gamma-delta chains in newborns, infants, children. TCRdb re-called the reads using CATT. The table lists fewer than 13,000 delta-chain clones, around 8.2% of them singletons. The sample was blood. These receptors all stem from a child who was a newborn, infant or young child, either healthy, febrile or measles-vaccinated (not recorded which). CDR3s include the opening cysteine and the closing phenylalanine or tryptophan. D genes are given only for firm matches. Only part of the rows carry a size: once, few, many, or a class if the clone is expanded.

TRDJ3,TRDD3,TRDV2,few,CACYLLGDTGWDTRQMFF,TGTGCCTGTTACCTACTGGGGGATACAGGCTGGGACACCCGACAGATGTTTTTC
TRDJ1,-,TRDV2,few,CACDTGVWGPTLRDKLIF,TGTGCCTGTGACACCGGGGTCTGGGGCCCTACGCTTCGCGATAAACTCATCTTT
TRDJ3,-,TRDV2,-,CACDTVYEGVGSSWDTRQMFF,TGTGCCTGTGACACCGTCTATGAGGGGGTCGGGTCCTCCTGGGACACCCGACAGATGTTTTTC
TRDJ1,-,TRDV2,-,CACDTIGVSDKLIF,TGTGCCTGTGACACCATAGGAGTATCCGATAAACTCATCTTT
TRDJ1,-,TRDV1,few,CALGELAPYWVSLIF,TGTGCTCTTGGGGAACTGGCGCCGTACTGGGTCTCGCTCATCTTT
TRDJ2,-,TRDV1,medium-sized,CALGERNSPQLFF,TGTGCTCTTGGGGAACGGAACAGCCCACAACTCTTCTTT
TRDJ3,TRDD3,TRDV2,-,CACDTGGYRSWDTRQMFF,TGTGCCTGTGACACTGGGGGATACCGGTCCTGGGACACCCGACAGATGTTTTTC
TRDJ1,-,TRDV3,few,CAFRWESTDKLIF,TGTGCCTTTCGGTGGGAGTCCACCGATAAACTCATCTTT
TRDJ1,-,TRDV2,few,CACEEGCSYTDKLIF,TGTGCCTGTGAAGAGGGATGTTCATACACCGATAAACTCATCTTT
TRDJ3,TRDD3,TRDV2,-,CACDTAGGYVSWDTRQMFF,TGTGCCTGTGACACCGCTGGGGGATACGTCTCCTGGGACACCCGACAGATGTTTTTC
TRDJ3,TRDD3,TRDV2,-,CACDTWGIRSSWGTRQMFF,TGTGCCTGTGACACATGGGGGATACGAAGTTCCTGGGGCACCCGACAGATGTTTTTC
TRDJ1,TRDD3,TRDV2,-,CACDTVLGDTGRGTDKLIF,TGTGCCTGTGACACCGTACTGGGGGATACGGGCCGTGGCACCGATAAACTCATCTTT
TRDJ1,TRDD3,TRDV2,-,CACDPLTGDRMYTDKLIF,TGTGCCTGTGACCCGCTTACTGGGGATAGAATGTACACCGATAAACTCATCTTT
TRDJ1,-,TRDV1,-,CALGEPGDMYTDKLIF,TGTGCTCTTGGGGAACCTGGGGACATGTACACCGATAAACTCATCTTT